This TCR beta chain was documented in a study of OX40 agonist ivuxolimab in advanced cancers. Turning to the study itself: Mean age 60 years, range about 20 to 90; 82.7% male.

The table lists this clone with a few counts. What it binds is not known. Generated by immunoSEQ multiplex PCR, the TCRdb table keeps only in-frame clones and is missing some. The sample carries more than 100,000 clones, about 93% recorded once. The ends were cut back, 7 bases at V and 1 base at J, with 13 bases in the middle. Germline-derived CDR1 and CDR2 are MGHDK and SYGVNS. The CDR3 totals 14 residues. Findings and caveats of the study: The study observed clonal expansion of CD4+ and CD8+ blood T cells by week 6 at 0.1 to 3.0 mg/kg. More expanded clones were seen, on average, in CD8+ T cells than in CD4+. The antigens recognized by the expanded peripheral T cells, that is their antigen specificity, were not determined.

The J gene is TRBJ1-1, the V gene TRBV25-1; tentative D call: TRBD1 (6 bases). The sample consisted of CD4+ or CD8+ T cells sorted from blood, taken in a trial of the OX40 agonist ivuxolimab. The receptor was derived from an adult with an advanced solid tumor such as melanoma, head and neck, liver or kidney cancer. The CDR3 is CASKGRGGNTEAFF. The CDR3 DNA follows: TGTGCCAGCAAAGGAAGGGGGGGGAACACTGAAGCTTTCTTT.